Each of the 11 T cell receptor beta chains below was sequenced from the same sample in a study of T cells in Graves' hyperthyroidism and ophthalmopathy. The TCR beta CDR3 regions underwent amplification using RNA transcripts as the source. Using the HTBI primer set, a first-round RT-PCR was run on the TCR CDR3. TCRdb itself ran the multiplex PCR reads through MiXCR, one entry per CDR3 protein. Of some 490,000 distinct CDR3 sequences listed, about 20% were seen once; the top ten hold approximately 49%. Sequencing was done on a sample of blood. The receptors stem from an older woman with Graves' ophthalmopathy.

The chain links TRBV5-5 to TRBJ1-2; tentatively, D is TRBD1 (5 bases). The CDR3 is made up of 14 amino acids. Germline CDR1 is SGHKS and CDR2 is YYEKEE (reference sequence). Between the trimmed V and J ends, which lost 3 bases and 14 bases, there was a span of 23 bases. CDR3: CASSSTSLFREVTF. The CDR3 coding sequence is TGTGCCAGCAGCTCGACCAGCTTATTCAGGGAAGTAACCTTC. Full variable domain (missing parts from reference TRBV5-5 and TRBJ1-2): DAGVTQSPTHLIKTRGQQVTLRCSPISGHKSVSWYQQVLGQGPQFIFQYYEKEERGRGNFPDRFSARQFPNYSSELNVNALLLGDSALYLCASSSTSLFREVTFGSGTRLTVV.

This clonotype has only a few counts. The chain carries TRBV28 and TRBJ2-2; D is unclear. Trimming took off 7 bases at V and 6 bases at J, with 18 bases between the two ends. Germline V lookup: CDR1 MDHEN, CDR2 SYDVKM. The CDR3 extends over 15 amino acids. CDR3 region: CASTRVLSDAGELFF. In DNA, the CDR3 is TGTGCCAGCACCAGAGTTCTTTCGGATGCCGGGGAGCTGTTTTTT.

This clonotype was seen a handful of times. The V call is TRBV19, the J call TRBJ2-2; perhaps TRBD1 as D (5 bases). V was clipped by 4 bases and J by 4 bases, with 13 bases between them. The germline CDR1 and CDR2 sequences are LNHDA and SQIVND (reference sequence). This CDR3 region has 15 residues. The CDR3: CASSTRQGITGELFF. CDR3 coding DNA: TGTGCCAGTAGTACCCGGCAGGGTATCACCGGGGAGCTGTTTTTT.

This clonotype was counted only a few times. The chain links TRBV6-5 to TRBJ1-1; D is possibly TRBD1 (5 bases). Trimming cost V 0 bases and J 4 bases, with 12 bases left between them. Germline V gene lookup returns CDR1 MNHEY and CDR2 SVGAGI. The CDR3 is 15 residues long. For the CDR3, the DNA is TGTGCCAGCAGTTACTCCGGGGCCAAGGGCACTGAAGCTTTCTTT. Protein sequence: CASSYSGAKGTEAFF.

Many counts were recorded for this clonotype. The rearrangement joins TRBV2 to TRBJ1-2; 8 nucleotides match TRBD1. Germline values: CDR1 SNHLY, CDR2 FYNNEI. The CDR3 sequence is 16 residues long. Trimming took 3 bases from V and 3 from J; bases not matched to a gene: 9. The CDR3 protein is CASSDVDRVLHYGYTF. The CDR3, as DNA: TGTGCCAGCAGTGACGTGGACAGGGTCCTTCACTATGGCTACACCTTC. The full variable domain, its missing parts supplied by reference TRBV2 and TRBJ1-2, is EPEVTQTPSHQVTQMGQEVILRCVPISNHLYFYWYRQILGQKVEFLVSFYNNEISEKSEIFDDQFSVERPDGSNFTLKIRSTKLEDSAMYFCASSDVDRVLHYGYTFGSGTRLTVV.

This clonotype was seen at least ten times. The chain carries TRBV12-3 or TRBV12-4 and TRBJ1-6; maybe TRBD1 (6 bases). This CDR3 region has 15 residues. V was trimmed by 7 bases and J by 7 bases, leaving 17 bases between them. The CDR3 protein is CASTLGGGGNSPLHF. CDR3 sequence (DNA): TGTGCCAGCACCCTGGGGGGCGGCGGGAATTCACCCCTCCACTTT.

This clonotype was counted many times. This chain connects TRBV12-3 or TRBV12-4 to TRBJ1-2, with D possibly TRBD1 on 6 matching bases. CDR3 length: 13 residues. Trimming shortened V by 4 bases and J by 8 bases, and 14 bases separated the two germline ends. The CDR3 loop reads CASSSQGLGGYTF. The CDR3 nucleotides read TGTGCCAGCAGTTCTCAGGGGCTGGGGGGCTACACCTTC.

The CDR3 is CASSYSAGTGELFF. CDR3 nucleotides: TGTGCCAGCAGTTACTCGGCAGGCACCGGGGAGCTGTTTTTT. This chain joins TRBV6-6 and TRBJ2-2; D remains ambiguous. V dropped 0 bases and J dropped 4 bases, with 6 bases sitting between them. This CDR3 is 14 amino acids long. Germline V lookup: CDR1 MNHNY, CDR2 SVGAGI (reference sequence).

This chain connects TRBV12-3 or TRBV12-4 to TRBJ2-5; TRBD2 matches at 11 bases. This CDR3 spans 15 amino acids. The V segment lost 5 bases and the J segment 5 bases; nucleotides outside the gene matches: 7. The CDR3 sequence is CASSNLAGGDETQYF. The CDR3 DNA reads TGTGCCAGCAGTAACCTAGCGGGAGGAGATGAGACCCAGTACTTC.

In its sample, this clonotype was seen a few times. The chain recombines TRBV7-3 with TRBJ2-2; 8 nucleotides align to TRBD2. Looked up from germline, CDR1 is SGHTA and CDR2 is FQGTGA. The CDR3 contains 15 residues. After removal of 3 bases from V and 4 bases from J, the junction contained 4 bases not matched to a gene. CDR3 DNA sequence: TGTGCCAGCAGCTTTACTAGCGGACCCACCGGGGAGCTGTTTTTT. This gives the protein CASSFTSGPTGELFF.

This clonotype was seen many times. The chain couples TRBV12-3 or TRBV12-4 to TRBJ2-7; D tentatively fits TRBD1 or TRBD2 (5 bases each). The length of the CDR3 is 15 residues. Trimming cost V 5 bases and J 7 bases, with 21 bases left between them. The CDR3: CASSVGTPPRFEQYF. CDR3 in DNA: TGTGCCAGCAGTGTTGGGACCCCTCCTCGGTTTGAGCAGTACTTC.